This T cell receptor beta chain was recorded in a study of cytomegalovirus exposure and HLA in healthy donors. As for this clone: Its antigen is unknown.

General study points: There were a few CMV-associated chains whose specificity for CMV antigens was confirmed in vitro. Follow-up analysis later connected one missense variant in DCLRE1C with trimming of TCR beta V- and J-genes. Among TCR beta chains, those listed as cytomegalovirus-associated numbered about 160.

Primers included in the PCR were 60 Vbeta and 13 Jbeta primers. Assay used: immunoSEQ multiplex PCR; TCRdb lists only in-frame clones, some missing. This table has 150,000 to 200,000 clones, around four fifths appearing once. CDR1 and CDR2 from the germline V gene are LGHNA and YNFKEQ. The CDR3 runs to 14 residues. J lost 4 bases, V lost 5 bases, and 6 bases had no gene match. This clonotype was sampled from a woman aged 45-65 years in good health and CMV-seropositive. V usage is TRBV4-2 and J usage is TRBJ1-2, with 8 bases identical to TRBD1. The specimen sequenced was PBMCs. The CDR3 DNA is TGTGCCAGCAGCTTGGCACAGGGGGGCTATGGCTACACCTTC. Translation: CASSLAQGGYGYTF.